This TCR beta chain was sequenced for a study of blood T cell repertoires in COVID-19. Overall study context: Some COVID-19 samples were acute and others convalescent; all came from the United States, Italy and Spain.

Generated by immunoSEQ multiplex PCR, the TCRdb table keeps only in-frame clones and is missing some. The sample includes around 75,000 clones, more than 70% of them seen just once. V was shortened by 10 bases and J by 0 bases, with 21 bases between the two germline ends. Germline assignment: CDR1 WSHSY and CDR2 SAAADI. The CDR3 is made up of 16 amino acids. The chain is built from TRBV10-2 and TRBJ2-5; D is ambiguous. The sequence derives from a human donor in a cohort sampled during active COVID-19. Sequences were obtained from peripheral blood. In DNA form, the CDR3 reads TGCGCCACCAAAGTTGTTGGGCACGCGTACCAAGAGACCCAGTACTTC. Translation: CATKVVGHAYQETQYF.